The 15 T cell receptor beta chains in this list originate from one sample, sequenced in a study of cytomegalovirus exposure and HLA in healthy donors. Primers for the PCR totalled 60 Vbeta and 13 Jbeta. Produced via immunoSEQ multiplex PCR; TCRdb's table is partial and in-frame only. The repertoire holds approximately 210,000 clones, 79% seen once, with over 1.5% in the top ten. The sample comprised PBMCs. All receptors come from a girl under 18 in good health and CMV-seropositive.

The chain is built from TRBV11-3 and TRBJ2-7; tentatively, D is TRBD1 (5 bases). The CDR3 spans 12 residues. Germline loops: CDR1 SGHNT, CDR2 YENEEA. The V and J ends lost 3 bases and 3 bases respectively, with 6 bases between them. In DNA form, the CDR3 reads TGTGCCAGCAGCTTCACAGGCTACGAGCAGTACTTC. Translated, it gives CASSFTGYEQYF.

CDR3 nucleotide sequence: TGTGCCAGCACCCAGGGGAGAAATCAGCCCCAGCATTTT. Protein: CASTQGRNQPQHF. The chain is built from TRBV7-8 and TRBJ1-5, with D perhaps TRBD1 (6 bases). This CDR3 is built from 13 residues. V was shortened by 7 bases and J by 4 bases, with 11 bases between the two germline ends. From germline, CDR1 is SGHVS and CDR2 FQNEAQ.

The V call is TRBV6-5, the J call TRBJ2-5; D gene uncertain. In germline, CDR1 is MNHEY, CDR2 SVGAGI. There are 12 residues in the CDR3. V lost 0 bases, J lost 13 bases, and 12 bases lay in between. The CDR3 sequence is CASSYSNTRWYF. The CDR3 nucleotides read TGTGCCAGCAGTTACTCGAATACACGTTGGTACTTC.

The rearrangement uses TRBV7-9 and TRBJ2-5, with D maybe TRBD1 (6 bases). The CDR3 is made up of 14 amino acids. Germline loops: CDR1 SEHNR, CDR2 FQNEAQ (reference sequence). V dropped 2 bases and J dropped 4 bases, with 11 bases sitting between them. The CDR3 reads CASSLLSGAETQYF. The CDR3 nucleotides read TGTGCCAGCAGCTTACTGTCAGGGGCAGAGACCCAGTACTTC.

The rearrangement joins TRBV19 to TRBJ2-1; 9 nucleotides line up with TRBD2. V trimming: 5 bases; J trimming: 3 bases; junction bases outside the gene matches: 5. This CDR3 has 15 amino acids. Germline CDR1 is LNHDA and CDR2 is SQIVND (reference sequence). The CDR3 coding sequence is TGTGCCAGTAGTCCCTATAGCGGGGGCTACAATGAGCAGTTCTTC. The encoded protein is CASSPYSGGYNEQFF.

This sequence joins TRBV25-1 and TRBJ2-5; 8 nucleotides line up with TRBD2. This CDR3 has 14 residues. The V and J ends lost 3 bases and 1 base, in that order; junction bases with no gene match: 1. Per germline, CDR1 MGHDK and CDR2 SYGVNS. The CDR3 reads CASSDAGGQETQYF. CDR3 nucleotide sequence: TGTGCCAGCAGTGACGCGGGGGGCCAAGAGACCCAGTACTTC.

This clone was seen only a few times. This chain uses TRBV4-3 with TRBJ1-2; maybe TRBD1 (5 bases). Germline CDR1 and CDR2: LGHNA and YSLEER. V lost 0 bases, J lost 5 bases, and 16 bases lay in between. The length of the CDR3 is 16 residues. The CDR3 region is CASSQEGDRGWYGYTF. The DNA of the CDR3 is TGCGCCAGCAGCCAAGAAGGCGATCGGGGGTGGTATGGCTACACCTTC.

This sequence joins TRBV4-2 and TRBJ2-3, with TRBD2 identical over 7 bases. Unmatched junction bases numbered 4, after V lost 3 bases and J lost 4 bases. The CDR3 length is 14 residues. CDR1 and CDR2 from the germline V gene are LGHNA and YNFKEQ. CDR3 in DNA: TGTGCCAGCAGCCAGGGAACTAGCGCAGATACGCAGTATTTT. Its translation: CASSQGTSADTQYF.

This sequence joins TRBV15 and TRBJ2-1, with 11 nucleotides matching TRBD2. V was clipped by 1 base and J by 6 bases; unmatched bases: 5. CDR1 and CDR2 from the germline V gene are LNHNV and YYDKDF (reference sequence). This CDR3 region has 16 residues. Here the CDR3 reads CATSRGGTSGPNEQFF. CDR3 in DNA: TGTGCCACCAGCAGAGGGGGGACTAGCGGACCCAATGAGCAGTTCTTC.

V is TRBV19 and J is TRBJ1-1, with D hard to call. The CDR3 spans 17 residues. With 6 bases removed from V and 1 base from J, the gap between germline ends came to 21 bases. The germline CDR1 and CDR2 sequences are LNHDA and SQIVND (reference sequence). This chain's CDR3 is CASRNPTPTAGNTEAFF. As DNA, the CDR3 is TGTGCCAGTAGGAACCCCACCCCAACGGCAGGGAACACTGAAGCTTTCTTT.

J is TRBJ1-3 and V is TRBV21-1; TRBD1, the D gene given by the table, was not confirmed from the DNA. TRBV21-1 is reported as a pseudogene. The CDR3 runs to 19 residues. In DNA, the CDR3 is TGTGCCAGCAGCAAAGAACCCCGACAGGGCCCCCTCTCTGGAAACACCATATATTTT. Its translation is CASSKEPRQGPLSGNTIYF.

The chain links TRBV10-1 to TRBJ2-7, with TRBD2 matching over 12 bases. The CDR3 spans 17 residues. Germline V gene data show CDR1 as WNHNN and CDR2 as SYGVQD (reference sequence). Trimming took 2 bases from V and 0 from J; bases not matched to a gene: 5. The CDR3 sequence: CASSETSGGLLSYEQYF. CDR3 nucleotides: TGCGCCAGCAGTGAGACTAGCGGGGGGCTGCTCTCCTACGAGCAGTACTTC.

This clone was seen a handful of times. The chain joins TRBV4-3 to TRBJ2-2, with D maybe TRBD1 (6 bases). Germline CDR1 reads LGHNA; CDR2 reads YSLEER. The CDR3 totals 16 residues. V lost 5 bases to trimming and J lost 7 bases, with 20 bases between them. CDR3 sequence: CASSARPELGGGELFF. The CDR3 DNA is TGCGCCAGCAGCGCGAGACCGGAACTAGGGGGCGGGGAGCTGTTTTTT.

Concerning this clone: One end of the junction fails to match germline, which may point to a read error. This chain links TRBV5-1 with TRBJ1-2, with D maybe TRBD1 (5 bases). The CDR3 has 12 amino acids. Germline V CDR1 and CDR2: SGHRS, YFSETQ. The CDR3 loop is CATSPDRGGYTF. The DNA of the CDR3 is TGCGCCACCAGCCCTGACAGAGGCGGCTACACCTTC. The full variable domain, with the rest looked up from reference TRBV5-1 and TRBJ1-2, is KAGVTQTPRYLIKTRGQQVTLSCSPISGHRSVSWYQQTPGQGLQFLFEYFSETQRNKGNFPGRFSGRQFSNSRSEMNVSTLELGDSALYLCATSPDRGGYTFGSGTRLTVV.

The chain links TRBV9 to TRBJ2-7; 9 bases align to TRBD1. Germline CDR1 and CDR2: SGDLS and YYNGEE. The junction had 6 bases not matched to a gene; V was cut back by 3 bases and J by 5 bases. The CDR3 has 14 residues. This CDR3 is CASSGDREADEQYF. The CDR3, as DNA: TGTGCCAGCAGCGGGGACAGGGAGGCGGACGAGCAGTACTTC.